This entry describes one TCR beta chain. The entry originates in a study of blood T cell repertoires in COVID-19. As for the study in general: The origin of the acute and convalescent COVID-19 samples was the United States, Italy and Spain.

In the original analysis: Researchers report that nucleated cell counts were estimated from reference gene primer amplification. Only in-frame clones appear in the TCRdb table, and some are missing; sequencing was by immunoSEQ multiplex PCR. V and J calls plus clone size are reproduced from that table; the DNA served to infer D and trimming. This table has 100,000 or so clones, around 88% appearing once. Sample: peripheral blood. The receptor comes from a man in his 60s with acute or convalescent COVID-19.

The CDR3 reads CASSLRGSYNEQFF. CDR3 DNA: TGTGCCAGCAGCTTGAGGGGCTCCTACAATGAGCAGTTCTTC. This chain uses TRBV5-4 with TRBJ2-1; D might be TRBD1 (5 bases). In germline, CDR1 is SGHNT, CDR2 YYREEE (reference sequence). CDR3 length equals 14 residues. The V and J ends lost 1 base and 0 bases respectively, with 5 bases between them.